The rows below give T cell receptor beta chains drawn from one sample of a study of blood T cell repertoires in COVID-19. The assay was immunoSEQ multiplex PCR, and TCRdb's table has in-frame clones only and misses some. This table holds 380,000 or so clones, more than 70% found once. The sample was peripheral blood. All receptors come from a man aged 35-49 years with acute or convalescent COVID-19. Both conserved end residues are part of each CDR3. A D gene is named only where the DNA matches it firmly. Rows may omit the clone size; those that give it use once, few, many or a size class.

d_gene: .
v_gene: TRBV7-2
j_gene: TRBJ2-1
abundance: .
len: 16
CDR3nt: TGTGCCAGCAGCTTATTTTCCGGGTTCTCCTACAATGAGCAGTTCTTC
CDR3aa: CASSLFSGFSYNEQFF

d_gene: TRBD1
v_gene: TRBV5-1
j_gene: TRBJ1-3
abundance: .
len: 15
CDR3nt: TGCGCCAGCAGCTTTAGGGACAGTCCTGGAAACACCATATATTTT
CDR3aa: CASSFRDSPGNTIYF

d_gene: .
v_gene: TRBV5-1
j_gene: TRBJ2-2
abundance: .
len: 16
CDR3nt: TGCGCCAGCAGCTTGGACCCCCCGGGGAACACCGGGGAGCTGTTTTTT
CDR3aa: CASSLDPPGNTGELFF

d_gene: .
v_gene: TRBV28
j_gene: TRBJ1-1
abundance: .
len: 16
CDR3nt: TGTGCCAGCAGTCCCTTTCCCGTTCGGGGGAACACTGAAGCTTTCTTT
CDR3aa: CASSPFPVRGNTEAFF

d_gene: .
v_gene: TRBV5-1
j_gene: TRBJ2-2
abundance: .
len: 15
CDR3nt: TGCGCCAGCAGCCAAAGAGGAGGGGTCACCGGGGAGCTGTTTTTT
CDR3aa: CASSQRGGVTGELFF

d_gene: .
v_gene: TRBV19
j_gene: TRBJ1-4
abundance: .
len: 15
CDR3nt: TGTGCCAGTAGTCCACGTAGACAGCCAAATGAAAAACTGTTTTTT
CDR3aa: CASSPRRQPNEKLFF

d_gene: TRBD1
v_gene: TRBV5-4
j_gene: TRBJ1-1
abundance: .
len: 15
CDR3nt: TGTGCCAGCAGCTTCCAGGGGGGCTTGGACACTGAAGCTTTCTTT
CDR3aa: CASSFQGGLDTEAFF

d_gene: .
v_gene: TRBV7-8
j_gene: TRBJ2-1
abundance: .
len: 14
CDR3nt: TGTGCCAGCAGCTCCCCGGGTTTCTTTAATGAGCAGTTCTTC
CDR3aa: CASSSPGFFNEQFF

d_gene: .
v_gene: TRBV2
j_gene: TRBJ1-5
abundance: .
len: 14
CDR3nt: TGTGCCAGCAGTAACAGGGTCATGAATCAGCCCCAGCATTTT
CDR3aa: CASSNRVMNQPQHF

d_gene: .
v_gene: TRBV9
j_gene: TRBJ1-6
abundance: .
len: 15
CDR3nt: TGTGCCAGCAGCCCGGAGGGGGGGCAGTCATCACCCCTCCACTTT
CDR3aa: CASSPEGGQSSPLHF

d_gene: TRBD1
v_gene: TRBV7-9
j_gene: TRBJ1-3
abundance: .
len: 14
CDR3nt: TGTGCCAGCAGCTATACTACAGGGGTGGACACCATATATTTT
CDR3aa: CASSYTTGVDTIYF

d_gene: TRBD1
v_gene: TRBV7-6
j_gene: TRBJ2-2
abundance: once
len: 16
CDR3nt: TGTGCCAGCAGCGCACGAGGACAGGGGGCCACCGGGGAGCTGTTTTTT
CDR3aa: CASSARGQGATGELFF

d_gene: .
v_gene: TRBV27
j_gene: TRBJ1-5
abundance: .
len: 14
CDR3nt: TGTGCCAGCAGTTTAGCCGCGGCAGATCAGCCCCAGCATTTT
CDR3aa: CASSLAAADQPQHF

d_gene: .
v_gene: TRBV7-8
j_gene: TRBJ1-3
abundance: .
len: 13
CDR3nt: TGTGCCAGCAGCACCGGTTCTCGCGACACCATATATTTT
CDR3aa: CASSTGSRDTIYF

d_gene: .
v_gene: TRBV9
j_gene: TRBJ1-2
abundance: .
len: 13
CDR3nt: TGTGCCAGCAGCGTAGCTAACGATTATGGCTACACCTTC
CDR3aa: CASSVANDYGYTF

d_gene: TRBD1
v_gene: TRBV19
j_gene: TRBJ2-3
abundance: .
len: 16
CDR3nt: TGTGCCAGTAGTCCATTGACAGGGCTTACCACAGATACGCAGTATTTT
CDR3aa: CASSPLTGLTTDTQYF

d_gene: .
v_gene: TRBV27
j_gene: TRBJ2-5
abundance: .
len: 13
CDR3nt: TGTGCCAGCAGTTGGGGGGTAGGGGAGACCCAGTACTTC
CDR3aa: CASSWGVGETQYF

d_gene: .
v_gene: TRBV28
j_gene: TRBJ2-7
abundance: .
len: 13
CDR3nt: TGTGCCAGCACCCCCGGTCCTTCCTACGAGCAGTACTTC
CDR3aa: CASTPGPSYEQYF

d_gene: .
v_gene: TRBV5-1
j_gene: TRBJ2-7
abundance: .
len: 13
CDR3nt: TGCGCCAGCAGCGGAGGGACCGGGAACGAGCAGTACTTC
CDR3aa: CASSGGTGNEQYF

d_gene: .
v_gene: TRBV28
j_gene: TRBJ1-2
abundance: .
len: 13
CDR3nt: TGTGCCAGCAGGCAACCAGGGAACTATGGCTACACCTTC
CDR3aa: CASRQPGNYGYTF

d_gene: .
v_gene: TRBV21-1
j_gene: TRBJ2-7
abundance: .
len: 16
CDR3nt: TGTGCCAGCAGCAAAAGAATTTTTGGAGGGACTGTGGTGGAGTACTTC
CDR3aa: CASSKRIFGGTVVEYF

d_gene: TRBD2
v_gene: TRBV27
j_gene: TRBJ2-5
abundance: .
len: 15
CDR3nt: TGTGCCAGCAGTTTATTTTTAGCGGGAGGAGAGACCCAGTACTTC
CDR3aa: CASSLFLAGGETQYF

d_gene: TRBD2
v_gene: TRBV11-2
j_gene: TRBJ2-3
abundance: .
len: 17
CDR3nt: TGTGCCAGCAGCTCGGGACTAGCGGGGGTCTTCACAGATACGCAGTATTTT
CDR3aa: CASSSGLAGVFTDTQYF

d_gene: TRBD1
v_gene: TRBV11-2
j_gene: TRBJ1-1
abundance: .
len: 17
CDR3nt: TGTGCCAGCAGCTTAATTAGGGACAGGGGGCGTGGCACTGAAGCTTTCTTT
CDR3aa: CASSLIRDRGRGTEAFF

d_gene: .
v_gene: TRBV9
j_gene: TRBJ2-5
abundance: .
len: 14
CDR3nt: TGTGCCAGCAGCTCGGGTAGCGGCCGAGAGACCCAGTACTTC
CDR3aa: CASSSGSGRETQYF

d_gene: .
v_gene: TRBV28
j_gene: TRBJ2-6
abundance: .
len: 15
CDR3nt: TGTGCCAGCACTCCTGGGCCCTCTGGGGCCAACGTCCTGACTTTC
CDR3aa: CASTPGPSGANVLTF

d_gene: TRBD1
v_gene: TRBV19
j_gene: TRBJ1-4
abundance: few
len: 14
CDR3nt: TGTGCCAGTATTGCTGGGACAGTCGGCGAAAAACTGTTTTTT
CDR3aa: CASIAGTVGEKLFF

d_gene: TRBD1
v_gene: TRBV27
j_gene: TRBJ1-2
abundance: .
len: 14
CDR3nt: TGTGCCAGCAGTTTACGACAGGGCTTAGGGGGCTACACCTTC
CDR3aa: CASSLRQGLGGYTF

d_gene: TRBD1
v_gene: TRBV7-3
j_gene: TRBJ1-2
abundance: .
len: 13
CDR3nt: TGTGCCAGCAGCTTCGGGACAGGCGGTGGCTACACCTTC
CDR3aa: CASSFGTGGGYTF

d_gene: .
v_gene: TRBV6-6
j_gene: TRBJ2-3
abundance: .
len: 15
CDR3nt: TGTGCCAGCAGTTACTCGGCTAGACTTCCAGATACGCAGTATTTT
CDR3aa: CASSYSARLPDTQYF

d_gene: .
v_gene: TRBV7-8
j_gene: TRBJ2-5
abundance: .
len: 15
CDR3nt: TGTGCCAGCAGGATCAGGGCTGGGCGGCAAGAGACCCAGTACTTC
CDR3aa: CASRIRAGRQETQYF

d_gene: .
v_gene: TRBV28
j_gene: TRBJ1-1
abundance: .
len: 13
CDR3nt: TGTGCCAGCAGTTTCTCCCGGGCCAGGGCGGCTTTCTTT
CDR3aa: CASSFSRARAAFF

d_gene: TRBD2
v_gene: TRBV7-3
j_gene: TRBJ2-1
abundance: .
len: 15
CDR3nt: TGTGCCAGCAGCGTCAGGAGCGGGGGATACAATGAGCAGTTCTTC
CDR3aa: CASSVRSGGYNEQFF

d_gene: TRBD1
v_gene: TRBV7-8
j_gene: TRBJ1-2
abundance: .
len: 14
CDR3nt: TGTGCCAGCAGCATACGGGACAGGGACCATGGCTACACCTTC
CDR3aa: CASSIRDRDHGYTF

d_gene: TRBD2
v_gene: TRBV11-2
j_gene: TRBJ2-2
abundance: .
len: 15
CDR3nt: TGTGCCAGCAGCTTAACTAGCGGGAGGGGCGGGGAGCTGTTTTTT
CDR3aa: CASSLTSGRGGELFF

d_gene: TRBD1
v_gene: TRBV27
j_gene: TRBJ2-3
abundance: .
len: 16
CDR3nt: TGTGCCAGCAGTTTAAGATACAGGGGGCGCATAGATACGCAGTATTTT
CDR3aa: CASSLRYRGRIDTQYF

d_gene: .
v_gene: TRBV5-1
j_gene: TRBJ2-7
abundance: .
len: 13
CDR3nt: TGCGCCAGCAGCTTTAGGGGGTCCCTCGAGCAGTACTTC
CDR3aa: CASSFRGSLEQYF

d_gene: .
v_gene: TRBV7-9
j_gene: TRBJ1-1
abundance: .
len: 14
CDR3nt: TGTGCCAGCAGCGAATTCGGGGTAAACACTGAAGCTTTCTTT
CDR3aa: CASSEFGVNTEAFF

d_gene: .
v_gene: TRBV27
j_gene: TRBJ1-2
abundance: .
len: 13
CDR3nt: TGTGCCAGCAGGGCTGGAGGTTTCCACGGCTACACCTTC
CDR3aa: CASRAGGFHGYTF

d_gene: .
v_gene: TRBV18
j_gene: TRBJ1-2
abundance: once
len: 14
CDR3nt: TGTGCCAGCTCACTCTTACAGGGAGGGGATGGCTACACCTTC
CDR3aa: CASSLLQGGDGYTF

d_gene: .
v_gene: TRBV5-6
j_gene: TRBJ1-3
abundance: .
len: 14
CDR3nt: TGTGCCAGCAGCGCGCCGATCCTAGGAAACACCATATATTTT
CDR3aa: CASSAPILGNTIYF

d_gene: TRBD2
v_gene: TRBV2
j_gene: TRBJ2-5
abundance: .
len: 19
CDR3nt: TGTGCCAGCATCCCCGGGGCGCTAGCGGGGGCGCCGGGAGGGGAGACCCAGTACTTC
CDR3aa: CASIPGALAGAPGGETQYF

d_gene: TRBD2
v_gene: TRBV18
j_gene: TRBJ2-2
abundance: .
len: 17
CDR3nt: TGTGCCAGCTCACCACCGCGCGGGGGGCGCAACACCGGGGAGCTGTTTTTT
CDR3aa: CASSPPRGGRNTGELFF

d_gene: TRBD1
v_gene: TRBV11-2
j_gene: TRBJ1-1
abundance: .
len: 12
CDR3nt: TGTGCCAGCAGCATGACAGGGGTTGAAGCTTTCTTT
CDR3aa: CASSMTGVEAFF

d_gene: .
v_gene: TRBV6-5
j_gene: TRBJ1-2
abundance: .
len: 14
CDR3nt: TGTGCCAGCAGTTACCCCAGGGGAAGCTATGGCTACACCTTC
CDR3aa: CASSYPRGSYGYTF

d_gene: .
v_gene: TRBV28
j_gene: TRBJ2-3
abundance: once
len: 13
CDR3nt: TGTGCCAGCAGTTTTTCGGGTATAGATACGCAGTATTTT
CDR3aa: CASSFSGIDTQYF

d_gene: TRBD2
v_gene: TRBV7-9
j_gene: TRBJ2-3
abundance: .
len: 18
CDR3nt: TGTGCCAGCAGCCCCTCACCAAGACTAGCGGGGGCCGGAAATACGCAGTATTTT
CDR3aa: CASSPSPRLAGAGNTQYF

d_gene: .
v_gene: TRBV6-5
j_gene: TRBJ2-7
abundance: .
len: 15
CDR3nt: TGTGCCAGCAGTTATGGCTCCCACAGTATCTACGAGCAGTACTTC
CDR3aa: CASSYGSHSIYEQYF

d_gene: TRBD1
v_gene: TRBV19
j_gene: TRBJ1-2
abundance: .
len: 14
CDR3nt: TGTGCCAGTAGGAGACAGGGGGCAGGCTATGGCTACACCTTC
CDR3aa: CASRRQGAGYGYTF

d_gene: .
v_gene: TRBV21-1
j_gene: TRBJ1-5
abundance: .
len: 15
CDR3nt: TGTGCCAGCAGCAAAGGAGAGCACGAAAATCAGCCCCAGCATTTT
CDR3aa: CASSKGEHENQPQHF

d_gene: TRBD1
v_gene: TRBV18
j_gene: TRBJ2-5
abundance: .
len: 14
CDR3nt: TGTGCCAGCTCACCGGACAGGGTAGGGGAGACCCAGTACTTC
CDR3aa: CASSPDRVGETQYF

d_gene: .
v_gene: TRBV19
j_gene: TRBJ1-1
abundance: once
len: 13
CDR3nt: TGTGCCAGTCTCGCGGGGTTGGGCACTGAAGCTTTCTTT
CDR3aa: CASLAGLGTEAFF

d_gene: .
v_gene: TRBV7-3
j_gene: TRBJ2-1
abundance: .
len: 15
CDR3nt: TGTGCCAGCAGCTTAGGGAGAAAGGCCTACAATGAGCAGTTCTTC
CDR3aa: CASSLGRKAYNEQFF

d_gene: .
v_gene: TRBV27
j_gene: TRBJ2-3
abundance: .
len: 17
CDR3nt: TGTGCCAGCAGTTCCCTCGGGACTTTTGGAAGGTCAGATACGCAGTATTTT
CDR3aa: CASSSLGTFGRSDTQYF

d_gene: .
v_gene: TRBV4-1
j_gene: TRBJ2-5
abundance: once
len: 14
CDR3nt: TGCGCCAGCAGCCAAACCGACAGGTCAGAGACCCAGTACTTC
CDR3aa: CASSQTDRSETQYF

d_gene: .
v_gene: TRBV30
j_gene: TRBJ1-5
abundance: .
len: 17
CDR3nt: TGTGCCTGGAGTGTGACTGGCAGCTTATATAGCAATCAGCCCCAGCATTTT
CDR3aa: CAWSVTGSLYSNQPQHF

d_gene: .
v_gene: TRBV25-1
j_gene: TRBJ1-5
abundance: .
len: 13
CDR3nt: TGTGCCAGCAGTGATCAGAACAATCAGCCCCAGCATTTT
CDR3aa: CASSDQNNQPQHF

d_gene: TRBD1
v_gene: TRBV6-6
j_gene: TRBJ2-2
abundance: .
len: 16
CDR3nt: TGTGCCAGCAGTTTCGACAGGGTTGCGGACACCGGGGAGCTGTTTTTT
CDR3aa: CASSFDRVADTGELFF

d_gene: .
v_gene: TRBV4-3
j_gene: TRBJ2-4
abundance: .
len: 15
CDR3nt: TGCGCCAGCAGCCAAGTCTTTAGGGGAAGGGCTATTCAGTACTTC
CDR3aa: CASSQVFRGRAIQYF

d_gene: .
v_gene: TRBV7-5
j_gene: TRBJ1-5
abundance: .
len: 14
CDR3nt: TGTGCCAGAAGCTTCGTTCGGTCCAATCAGCCCCAGCATTTT
CDR3aa: CARSFVRSNQPQHF